Listed below are T cell receptor beta chains from one sample, sequenced in a study of identical twins. A single record per CDR3 protein comes from TCRdb applying MiXCR to the 5' RACE reads. The sample shows 400,000 to 550,000 distinct CDR3 sequences, roughly an eighth of them seen only once. This sample was also put to use in a study of yellow fever vaccine responses in identical twins.

The material sequenced was CD4+ T cells sorted from blood. The receptors were sampled from a woman between 18 and 29 years old in good health. Each CDR3 is given with its conserved first and last residue. The D gene is left open where the match is weak. Where a row states a size, it is once, few, many or the class of an expanded clone; other rows omit it.

>few|NA|TRBV30|TRBJ2-7
TGTGCCTGGGGTGCCTACGAGCAGTACTTC
CAWGAYEQYF
>NA|NA|TRBV10-3|TRBJ2-7
TGTGCCATCAGTGAATCCTTATCCGTGAGGGGCTGGCACTTC
CAISESLSVRGWHF
>NA|NA|TRBV7-3|TRBJ2-2
TGTGCCAGCAGCTTAATTAGCCGGCGGGAGCTGTTTTTT
CASSLISRRELFF
>NA|NA|TRBV25-1|TRBJ2-2
TGTGCCAGCAGTGATTCGGCAGGGAGTATAACCGGGGAGCTGTTTTTT
CASSDSAGSITGELFF
>NA|TRBD2|TRBV7-2|TRBJ2-2
TGTGCCAGCAGCCCTCAGACTAGCGGGGTCACCGGGGAGCTGTTTTTT
CASSPQTSGVTGELFF
>NA|NA|TRBV5-4|TRBJ2-7
TGTGCCAGCAGCTTATTAGGGGACCACGAGCAGTACTTC
CASSLLGDHEQYF
>NA|NA|TRBV6-2/TRBV6-3|TRBJ2-7
TGTGCCAGCGGTAGATACCCATGGGCACAGACACCAGGATTCTACGAGCAGTACTTC
CASGRYPWAQTPGFYEQYF
>NA|TRBD1|TRBV15|TRBJ2-1
TGTGCCACCAGCGCCCGGGACAGGCTTTACAATGAGCAGTTCTTC
CATSARDRLYNEQFF
>few|NA|TRBV6-1|TRBJ2-1
TGTGCCAGCAGTCGGACTTTGAGCTCCTACAATGAGCAGTTCTTC
CASSRTLSSYNEQFF
>many|NA|TRBV20-1|TRBJ1-5
TGCAGTGCTAGAGATTCCACTCGGGGATATAGCAATCAGCCCCAGCATTTT
CSARDSTRGYSNQPQHF
>NA|NA|TRBV29-1|TRBJ1-1
TGCAGCGTTGTCGGTTCGGAGAACACTGAAGCTTTCTTT
CSVVGSENTEAFF
>NA|NA|TRBV19|TRBJ2-5
TGTGCCAGTGCCCCCAGGGGGGGTCGGGAGACCCAGTACTTC
CASAPRGGRETQYF
>many|NA|TRBV12-3/TRBV12-4|TRBJ2-7
TGTGCCAGCAGTTTGGGCCCCCCGCATTACGAGCAGTACTTC
CASSLGPPHYEQYF
>NA|TRBD2|TRBV20-1|TRBJ2-7
TGCAGTGCCAATTCCCTAGCGGGAGCCGTCTACGAGCAGTACTTC
CSANSLAGAVYEQYF
>NA|NA|TRBV5-8|TRBJ2-1
TGTGCCAGCAGCTTATCACTAAGCAATGAGCAGTTCTTC
CASSLSLSNEQFF
>NA|NA|TRBV6-1|TRBJ2-2
TGTGCCAGCATGAGTAGAGGCACCGGGGAGCTGTTTTTT
CASMSRGTGELFF
>NA|NA|TRBV4-2|TRBJ2-1
TGTGCCAGCAGCCAAGGAGAGACTGTCACCTACAATGAGCAGTTCTTC
CASSQGETVTYNEQFF
>NA|TRBD2|TRBV7-2|TRBJ2-3
TGTGCCAGCAGCTCCACTAGCGGGAGGCAGTATTTT
CASSSTSGRQYF
>few|NA|TRBV5-1|TRBJ1-3
TGCGCCAGCAGCCATGAGATACACCAGGGGAGGACCATATATTTT
CASSHEIHQGRTIYF
>many|NA|TRBV6-1|TRBJ1-5
TGTGCCAGCAGGGAGGGCTCTAGCAATCAGCCCCAGCATTTT
CASREGSSNQPQHF
>NA|TRBD2|TRBV12-3/TRBV12-4|TRBJ2-4
TGTGCCAGTAACGTCGGGGGGGCCAAAAACATTCAGTACTTC
CASNVGGAKNIQYF
>few|TRBD1|TRBV5-1|TRBJ2-2
TGCGCCAGCAGCACACGACAGGGGGCTTACACCGGGGAGCTGTTTTTT
CASSTRQGAYTGELFF
>many|NA|TRBV12-3/TRBV12-4|TRBJ2-7
TGTGCCAGCAACCTCCACCCAGGGGAGCAGTACTTC
CASNLHPGEQYF
>few|NA|TRBV10-2|TRBJ2-2
TGCGCCAGCAGTGAGTCAAGGACATCACCGGCCGGGGAGCTGTTTTTT
CASSESRTSPAGELFF
>few|NA|TRBV28|TRBJ2-7
TGTGCCAGCAGCATCGTCCGGGGGCCCGAGCAGTACTTC
CASSIVRGPEQYF
>few|TRBD1|TRBV7-9|TRBJ2-2
TGTGCCAGCAGGCAAAAGGGGGCGCGGACCGGGGAGCTGTTTTTT
CASRQKGARTGELFF
>NA|NA|TRBV24-1|TRBJ2-6
TGTGCCACCAGTGATCAGGGTGCCCGACCCTCTGGGGCCAACGTCCTGACTTTC
CATSDQGARPSGANVLTF
>NA|NA|TRBV4-1|TRBJ2-7
TGCGCCAGCAGCCAAGAATCGCTGATGGGCGGTCGGTCCTACGAGCAGTACTTC
CASSQESLMGGRSYEQYF
>NA|NA|TRBV9|TRBJ2-3
TGTGCCAGCAGCGTAGCTGACACAGATACGCAGTATTTT
CASSVADTDTQYF
>few|TRBD2|TRBV6-2/TRBV6-3|TRBJ2-1
TGTGCCAGCAGTCCAAGAAGGGCCGGGACTAGCGGGAGGACAAGCAATGAGCAGTTCTTC
CASSPRRAGTSGRTSNEQFF
>many|TRBD1|TRBV3-1|TRBJ2-3
TGTGCCAGCAGCCCCCGGGACAGGGGCACAGATACGCAGTATTTT
CASSPRDRGTDTQYF
>few|NA|TRBV10-2|TRBJ2-1
TGCGCCAGCAAAGAGCTAGCTTACTACAATGAGCAGTTCTTC
CASKELAYYNEQFF
>NA|TRBD1|TRBV28|TRBJ1-2
TGTGCCAGCAGTTTAACGGGACAGACTAACTATGGCTACACCTTC
CASSLTGQTNYGYTF
>few|TRBD2|TRBV11-2|TRBJ2-2
TGTGCCAGCAGCCCCCACCCAAGGACTAGCACTAACACCGGGGAGCTGTTTTTT
CASSPHPRTSTNTGELFF
>few|TRBD1|TRBV28|TRBJ2-7
TGTGCCAGCAGCACCACAGGGGGTAGGAGGGCCTACGAGCAGTACTTC
CASSTTGGRRAYEQYF
>few|NA|TRBV5-1|TRBJ1-4
TGCGCCAGCAGCCGGGACGGTGCAACTAATGAAAAACTGTTTTTT
CASSRDGATNEKLFF
>NA|TRBD1|TRBV2|TRBJ2-2
TGTGCCAGCATAGGGACAGGCACCGGGGAGCTGTTTTTT
CASIGTGTGELFF
>NA|TRBD1|TRBV7-6|TRBJ2-5
TGTGCCAGCAGCCGGGGACAGGGCCAGACCCAGTACTTC
CASSRGQGQTQYF
>NA|TRBD1|TRBV19|TRBJ1-6
TGTGCCAGCAGCGCTACAGGGGGCGGGTCACCCCTCCACTTT
CASSATGGGSPLHF
>NA|NA|TRBV19|TRBJ2-2
TGTGCCAGTAGCGGGTTTTATCGCACCGGGGAGCTGTTTTTT
CASSGFYRTGELFF
>NA|NA|TRBV5-1|TRBJ2-1
TGCGCCAGCAGCTTGACGGGTCGGGAGTCCTACAATGAGCAGTTCTTC
CASSLTGRESYNEQFF
>few|NA|TRBV19|TRBJ2-1
TGTGCCAGTACTAGTCCAGGGGGGGTTGGGGAGCAGTTCTTC
CASTSPGGVGEQFF
>many|NA|TRBV10-3|TRBJ2-1
TGTGCCGTAGAAGGGTCTGGGGAGCCCTACAATGAGCAGTTCTTC
CAVEGSGEPYNEQFF
>NA|NA|TRBV5-5|TRBJ2-2
TGTGCCAGCGGCCACGGGATCAACACCGGGGAGCTGTTTTTT
CASGHGINTGELFF
>few|NA|TRBV7-8|TRBJ2-3
TGTGCCAGCAGCCGGACTATTAGCACAGATACGCAGTATTTT
CASSRTISTDTQYF
>few|TRBD1|TRBV7-8|TRBJ2-7
TGTGCCAGCACGGACGACAGGGTGTCAGGCTACGAGCAGTACTTC
CASTDDRVSGYEQYF
>few|TRBD1|TRBV7-9|TRBJ2-2
TGTGCCAGCAGCTTGGGACAGGGGGCTACCGGGGAGCTGTTTTTT
CASSLGQGATGELFF
>many|TRBD1|TRBV7-9|TRBJ2-3
TGTGCCAGCACTCCGGGACAGGGTCACACAGATACGCAGTATTTT
CASTPGQGHTDTQYF
>few|NA|TRBV20-1|TRBJ2-6
TGCAGTGCTATTAAGACTGGGGCCAACGTCCTGACTTTC
CSAIKTGANVLTF
>many|NA|TRBV27|TRBJ2-1
TGTGCCAGCAGTTTACCAGGCCGGAGTGAGCAGTTCTTC
CASSLPGRSEQFF
>few|NA|TRBV6-2/TRBV6-3|TRBJ2-6
TGTGCCAGCAGTCCCCTAACGAAGTGGTTGGGATCTGGGGCCAACGTCCTGACTTTC
CASSPLTKWLGSGANVLTF
>NA|TRBD2|TRBV27|TRBJ2-7
TGTGCCAGCAGTCCACTGCCGGGACTAGCGGGCACAAGCTCCTACGAGCAGTACTTC
CASSPLPGLAGTSSYEQYF
>many|TRBD1|TRBV7-2|TRBJ2-1
TGTGCCAGCAGCTTAGCGGGGACAGGGTCCTACAATGAGCAGTTCTTC
CASSLAGTGSYNEQFF
>few|NA|TRBV11-2|TRBJ2-7
TGTGCCAGCAGCCAGGGGCCAAGGGGCGAGCAGTACTTC
CASSQGPRGEQYF
>few|NA|TRBV30|TRBJ2-7
TGTGCCTGGGGCCCGGGACACCCCTACGAGCAGTACTTC
CAWGPGHPYEQYF
>few|TRBD1|TRBV29-1|TRBJ2-4
TGCAGCGCAACGACAGGGTCAGCAAACATTCAGTACTTC
CSATTGSANIQYF
>NA|NA|TRBV5-5|TRBJ2-2
TGTGCCAGCAGCTTGGCCCTAGCCCTACGTCAGGGGGAGCTGTTTTTT
CASSLALALRQGELFF
>NA|NA|TRBV6-5|TRBJ2-7
TGTGCCAGCAGTCTCCCGGGATATAGGCAGTACTTC
CASSLPGYRQYF
>NA|TRBD1|TRBV7-6|TRBJ2-7
TGTGCCAGCAGCTTCAGAGACAGGGGGGGTCGCGAGCAGTACTTC
CASSFRDRGGREQYF